These 5 T cell receptor beta chains originate from one sample sequenced in a study of cytomegalovirus exposure and HLA in healthy donors. PCR primers comprised 60 Vbeta and 13 Jbeta primers. Assay: immunoSEQ multiplex PCR; the TCRdb copy retains only in-frame clones and omits some. The top ten clones hold roughly 5.8% of a sample with 150,000 to 200,000 clones, approximately 79% of them seen once. What was sequenced was PBMCs. The receptor source for this set is a man aged 35-49 years in good health and CMV-seropositive.

V gene TRBV7-9 combines with J gene TRBJ2-1; TRBD1 is a possible D gene (6 bases). V dropped 5 bases and J dropped 7 bases, with 6 bases sitting between them. Germline V gene lookup returns CDR1 SEHNR and CDR2 FQNEAQ (reference sequence). The CDR3 spans 11 residues. The CDR3 protein is CASSTGNEQFF. DNA of the CDR3: TGTGCCAGCAGCACAGGGAATGAGCAGTTCTTC.

CDR3: CASSLASGETQYF. The CDR3 DNA follows: TGCGCCAGCAGCTTGGCTAGCGGGGAGACCCAGTACTTC. V and J are TRBV5-1 and TRBJ2-5, with 8 bases identical to TRBD2. The V gene's germline CDR1 is SGHRS and CDR2 YFSETQ. The CDR3 length is 13 residues. Germline trimming cut 0 bases from V and 5 bases from J; bases unmatched to any gene: 0. Together with reference TRBV5-1 and TRBJ2-5, the CDR3 gives the full variable domain: KAGVTQTPRYLIKTRGQQVTLSCSPISGHRSVSWYQQTPGQGLQFLFEYFSETQRNKGNFPGRFSGRQFSNSRSEMNVSTLELGDSALYLCASSLASGETQYFGPGTRLLVL.

This clone has only a few counts. This chain connects TRBV4-1 to TRBJ2-7, with 10 bases that match TRBD1. The CDR3 loop spans 13 amino acids. Unmatched junction bases numbered 2, after V lost 3 bases and J lost 6 bases. Germline V gene data show CDR1 as MGHRA and CDR2 as YSYEKL. In DNA, the CDR3 is TGCGCCAGCAGCCAGGGGGACAGGGGCGAGCAGTACTTC. Protein: CASSQGDRGEQYF.

The chain combines TRBV5-1 with TRBJ1-1; 11 bases agree with TRBD1. The CDR3 has 15 residues. Germline CDR1 SGHRS, CDR2 YFSETQ. V was clipped by 5 bases and J by 5 bases; unmatched bases: 8. CDR3 DNA: TGCGCCAGCAGTTTAGGAGGGACAGGGGGGACTGAAGCTTTCTTT. Amino acids: CASSLGGTGGTEAFF.

The V gene is TRBV28, the J gene TRBJ1-5; 7 bases agree with TRBD1. Looked up from germline, CDR1 is MDHEN and CDR2 is SYDVKM. Trimming cost V 3 bases and J 7 bases; bases outside gene matches: 9. CDR3 size: 15 residues. The CDR3 reads CASSFQQGLNQPQHF. CDR3 DNA sequence: TGTGCCAGCAGTTTCCAACAGGGGTTGAACCAGCCCCAGCATTTT.